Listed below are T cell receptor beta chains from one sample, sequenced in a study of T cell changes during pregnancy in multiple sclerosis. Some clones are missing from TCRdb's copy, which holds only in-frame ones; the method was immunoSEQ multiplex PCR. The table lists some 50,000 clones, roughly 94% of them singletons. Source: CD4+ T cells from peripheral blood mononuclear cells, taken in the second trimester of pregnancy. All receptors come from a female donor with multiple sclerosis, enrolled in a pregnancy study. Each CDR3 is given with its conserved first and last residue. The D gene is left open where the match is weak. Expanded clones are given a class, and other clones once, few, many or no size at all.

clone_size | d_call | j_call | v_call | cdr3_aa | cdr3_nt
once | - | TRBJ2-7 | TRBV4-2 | CASSQAGSTYEQYF | TGTGCCAGCAGCCAAGCCGGGTCCACCTACGAGCAGTACTTC
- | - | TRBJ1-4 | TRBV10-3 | CAISDGLGNEKLFF | TGTGCCATCAGTGATGGACTGGGTAATGAAAAACTGTTTTTT
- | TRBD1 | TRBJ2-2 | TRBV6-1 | CASRETGAGELFF | TGTGCCAGCAGGGAGACAGGGGCCGGGGAGCTGTTTTTT
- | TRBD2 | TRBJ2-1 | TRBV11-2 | CASSLERDGYNEQFF | TGTGCCAGCAGCCTCGAGCGGGACGGCTACAATGAGCAGTTCTTC
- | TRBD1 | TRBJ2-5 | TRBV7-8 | CASSSWTGGREETQYF | TGTGCCAGCAGCTCGTGGACAGGGGGAAGGGAGGAGACCCAGTACTTC
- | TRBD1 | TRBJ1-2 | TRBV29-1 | CSVELSGGTGDGYTF | TGCAGCGTTGAATTATCGGGGGGGACAGGGGATGGCTACACCTTC
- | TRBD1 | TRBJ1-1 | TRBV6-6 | CASRPDRGQEAFF | TGTGCCAGCAGACCCGACAGGGGGCAAGAAGCTTTCTTT
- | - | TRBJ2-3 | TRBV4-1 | CASSQTATDTQYF | TGCGCCAGCAGCCAGACAGCTACAGATACGCAGTATTTT
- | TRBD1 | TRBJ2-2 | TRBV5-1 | CASVSGQQTGELFF | TGCGCCAGCGTCTCGGGACAGCAGACCGGGGAGCTGTTTTTT
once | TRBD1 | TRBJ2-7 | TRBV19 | CASSRRTGGYEQYF | TGTGCCAGTAGTCGACGGACAGGGGGCTACGAGCAGTACTTC
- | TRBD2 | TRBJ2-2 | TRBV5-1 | CASSWPWTSGGDTGELFF | TGCGCCAGCAGCTGGCCCTGGACTAGCGGGGGGGACACCGGGGAGCTGTTTTTT
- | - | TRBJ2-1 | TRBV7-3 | CASSVHPSVNEQFF | TGTGCCAGCAGCGTACACCCTAGCGTCAATGAGCAGTTCTTC
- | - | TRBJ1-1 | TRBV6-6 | CASSPLQANTEAFF | TGTGCCAGCAGTCCCCTTCAGGCGAACACTGAAGCTTTCTTT
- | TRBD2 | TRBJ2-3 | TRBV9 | CASSVWEGRTDTQYF | TGTGCCAGCAGCGTTTGGGAGGGTCGGACAGATACGCAGTATTTT
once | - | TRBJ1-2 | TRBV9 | CASSEAGANYGYTF | TGTGCCAGCAGCGAGGCCGGGGCTAACTATGGCTACACCTTC
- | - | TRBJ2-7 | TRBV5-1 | CASSLTLDTYEQYF | TGCGCCAGCAGCTTGACTTTAGACACCTACGAGCAGTACTTC
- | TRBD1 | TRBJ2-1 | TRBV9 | CASSVDEAGGLRDEQFF | TGTGCCAGCAGCGTCGACGAGGCAGGGGGTTTAAGGGATGAGCAGTTCTTC
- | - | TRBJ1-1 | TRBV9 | CASSVGPGREGMNTEAFF | TGTGCCAGCAGCGTAGGGCCCGGTAGGGAGGGAATGAACACTGAAGCTTTCTTT
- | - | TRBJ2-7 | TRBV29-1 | CSVQGRGPHYEQYF | TGCAGCGTTCAGGGGAGGGGCCCCCACTACGAGCAGTACTTC
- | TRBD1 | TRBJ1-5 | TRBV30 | CAWTPGTGSHQPQHF | TGTGCCTGGACCCCCGGGACAGGGTCCCATCAGCCCCAGCATTTT
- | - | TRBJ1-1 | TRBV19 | CASSIGPTEAFF | TGTGCCAGTAGTATCGGTCCCACTGAAGCTTTCTTT
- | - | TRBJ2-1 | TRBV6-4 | CASSGTFSRDWTRNEQFF | TGTGCCAGCAGTGGAACTTTTTCCCGGGACTGGACCCGCAATGAGCAGTTCTTC
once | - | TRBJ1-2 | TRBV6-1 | CASSSGPRYGYTF | TGTGCCAGCAGTTCAGGGCCTCGGTATGGCTACACCTTC
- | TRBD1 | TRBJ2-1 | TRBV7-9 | CASSPRQGLDNEQFF | TGTGCCAGCAGCCCCCGACAGGGGTTAGACAATGAGCAGTTCTTC
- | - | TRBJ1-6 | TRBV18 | CASSRAGSLNSPLHF | TGTGCCAGCTCACGAGCAGGGTCTTTGAATTCACCCCTCCACTTT
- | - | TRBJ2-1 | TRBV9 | CASSVGGENEQFF | TGTGCCAGCAGCGTAGGAGGAGAGAATGAGCAGTTCTTC
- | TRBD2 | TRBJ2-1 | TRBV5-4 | CASSQAGAIYNEQFF | TGTGCCAGCAGCCAGGCGGGAGCGATCTACAATGAGCAGTTCTTC
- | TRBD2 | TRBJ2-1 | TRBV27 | CASTSLGLAGDNEQFF | TGTGCCAGCACATCTCTAGGACTAGCGGGAGATAATGAGCAGTTCTTC
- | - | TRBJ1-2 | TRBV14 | CASSQLASGNYGYTF | TGTGCCAGCAGCCAATTAGCGTCGGGGAACTATGGCTACACCTTC
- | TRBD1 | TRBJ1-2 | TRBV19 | CASSRRGQGINYGYTF | TGTGCCAGTAGTCGAAGGGGACAGGGGATTAACTATGGCTACACCTTC
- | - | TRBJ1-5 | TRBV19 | CASTDRDYQPQHF | TGTGCCAGTACTGATCGGGATTATCAGCCCCAGCATTTT
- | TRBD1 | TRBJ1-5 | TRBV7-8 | CASSDRVGNQPQHF | TGTGCCAGCAGCGACAGGGTCGGCAATCAGCCCCAGCATTTT
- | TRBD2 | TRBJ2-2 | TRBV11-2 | CASSRGLAGNTGELFF | TGTGCCAGCAGCAGAGGACTAGCGGGCAACACCGGGGAGCTGTTTTTT
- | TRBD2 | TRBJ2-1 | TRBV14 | CASSPLDEAGRDFF | TGTGCCAGCAGCCCCTTGGATGAGGCTGGGAGGGATTTCTTC
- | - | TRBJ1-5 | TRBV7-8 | CASSLGSGARSNQPQHF | TGTGCCAGCAGCTTAGGATCAGGGGCGCGGAGCAATCAGCCCCAGCATTTT
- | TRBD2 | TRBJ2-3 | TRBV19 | CASSLLAGDTDTQYF | TGTGCCAGTAGTTTACTAGCGGGGGACACAGATACGCAGTATTTT
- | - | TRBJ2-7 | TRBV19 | CASSTDRALEQYF | TGTGCCAGTAGTACGGACAGAGCTCTCGAGCAGTACTTC
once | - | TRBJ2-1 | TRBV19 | CASGLPEQFF | TGTGCCAGCGGACTCCCTGAGCAGTTCTTC
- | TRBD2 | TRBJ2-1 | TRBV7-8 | CASSLPPVGTSGTDEQFF | TGTGCCAGCAGCCTACCGCCGGTGGGGACTAGCGGGACGGATGAGCAGTTCTTC
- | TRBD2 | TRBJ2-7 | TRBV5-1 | CASSLGQREGRNEQYF | TGCGCCAGCAGCTTGGGCCAGCGGGAGGGCCGGAACGAGCAGTACTTC
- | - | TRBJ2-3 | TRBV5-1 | CASSLATGASTDTQYF | TGCGCCAGCAGCTTGGCTACGGGAGCTAGCACAGATACGCAGTATTTT
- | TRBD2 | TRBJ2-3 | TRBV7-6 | CASSTQTSGSTTNTDTQYF | TGTGCCAGCAGCACACAGACTAGCGGATCAACCACTAACACAGATACGCAGTATTTT
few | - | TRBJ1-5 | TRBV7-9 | CASSTGGFQPQHF | TGTGCCAGCAGCACGGGTGGCTTTCAGCCCCAGCATTTT
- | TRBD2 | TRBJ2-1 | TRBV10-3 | CAISATSVNEQFF | TGTGCCATCAGCGCCACTAGCGTCAATGAGCAGTTCTTC
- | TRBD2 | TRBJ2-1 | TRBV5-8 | CASSTGTSGYNEQFF | TGTGCCAGCAGTACCGGGACTAGCGGTTACAATGAGCAGTTCTTC
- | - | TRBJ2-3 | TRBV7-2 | CASSFTASTDTQYF | TGTGCCAGCAGCTTTACAGCAAGCACAGATACGCAGTATTTT
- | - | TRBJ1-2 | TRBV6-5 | CASSYLDRRGYGYTF | TGTGCCAGCAGTTACTTAGATCGAAGGGGCTATGGCTACACCTTC
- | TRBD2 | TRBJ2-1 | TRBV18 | CASSPLAGGHNEQFF | TGTGCCAGCTCACCACTAGCGGGAGGGCACAATGAGCAGTTCTTC
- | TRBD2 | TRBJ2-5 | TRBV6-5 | CASSYSLRGAGETQYF | TGTGCCAGCAGTTACTCCTTGCGGGGGGCAGGGGAGACCCAGTACTTC
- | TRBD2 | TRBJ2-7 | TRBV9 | CASSVGETSGSFSYEQYF | TGTGCCAGCAGCGTAGGTGAGACTAGCGGGAGTTTCTCCTACGAGCAGTACTTC
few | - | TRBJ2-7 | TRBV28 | CASRMDSQVSYEQYF | TGTGCCAGCAGGATGGACAGCCAAGTCTCCTACGAGCAGTACTTC